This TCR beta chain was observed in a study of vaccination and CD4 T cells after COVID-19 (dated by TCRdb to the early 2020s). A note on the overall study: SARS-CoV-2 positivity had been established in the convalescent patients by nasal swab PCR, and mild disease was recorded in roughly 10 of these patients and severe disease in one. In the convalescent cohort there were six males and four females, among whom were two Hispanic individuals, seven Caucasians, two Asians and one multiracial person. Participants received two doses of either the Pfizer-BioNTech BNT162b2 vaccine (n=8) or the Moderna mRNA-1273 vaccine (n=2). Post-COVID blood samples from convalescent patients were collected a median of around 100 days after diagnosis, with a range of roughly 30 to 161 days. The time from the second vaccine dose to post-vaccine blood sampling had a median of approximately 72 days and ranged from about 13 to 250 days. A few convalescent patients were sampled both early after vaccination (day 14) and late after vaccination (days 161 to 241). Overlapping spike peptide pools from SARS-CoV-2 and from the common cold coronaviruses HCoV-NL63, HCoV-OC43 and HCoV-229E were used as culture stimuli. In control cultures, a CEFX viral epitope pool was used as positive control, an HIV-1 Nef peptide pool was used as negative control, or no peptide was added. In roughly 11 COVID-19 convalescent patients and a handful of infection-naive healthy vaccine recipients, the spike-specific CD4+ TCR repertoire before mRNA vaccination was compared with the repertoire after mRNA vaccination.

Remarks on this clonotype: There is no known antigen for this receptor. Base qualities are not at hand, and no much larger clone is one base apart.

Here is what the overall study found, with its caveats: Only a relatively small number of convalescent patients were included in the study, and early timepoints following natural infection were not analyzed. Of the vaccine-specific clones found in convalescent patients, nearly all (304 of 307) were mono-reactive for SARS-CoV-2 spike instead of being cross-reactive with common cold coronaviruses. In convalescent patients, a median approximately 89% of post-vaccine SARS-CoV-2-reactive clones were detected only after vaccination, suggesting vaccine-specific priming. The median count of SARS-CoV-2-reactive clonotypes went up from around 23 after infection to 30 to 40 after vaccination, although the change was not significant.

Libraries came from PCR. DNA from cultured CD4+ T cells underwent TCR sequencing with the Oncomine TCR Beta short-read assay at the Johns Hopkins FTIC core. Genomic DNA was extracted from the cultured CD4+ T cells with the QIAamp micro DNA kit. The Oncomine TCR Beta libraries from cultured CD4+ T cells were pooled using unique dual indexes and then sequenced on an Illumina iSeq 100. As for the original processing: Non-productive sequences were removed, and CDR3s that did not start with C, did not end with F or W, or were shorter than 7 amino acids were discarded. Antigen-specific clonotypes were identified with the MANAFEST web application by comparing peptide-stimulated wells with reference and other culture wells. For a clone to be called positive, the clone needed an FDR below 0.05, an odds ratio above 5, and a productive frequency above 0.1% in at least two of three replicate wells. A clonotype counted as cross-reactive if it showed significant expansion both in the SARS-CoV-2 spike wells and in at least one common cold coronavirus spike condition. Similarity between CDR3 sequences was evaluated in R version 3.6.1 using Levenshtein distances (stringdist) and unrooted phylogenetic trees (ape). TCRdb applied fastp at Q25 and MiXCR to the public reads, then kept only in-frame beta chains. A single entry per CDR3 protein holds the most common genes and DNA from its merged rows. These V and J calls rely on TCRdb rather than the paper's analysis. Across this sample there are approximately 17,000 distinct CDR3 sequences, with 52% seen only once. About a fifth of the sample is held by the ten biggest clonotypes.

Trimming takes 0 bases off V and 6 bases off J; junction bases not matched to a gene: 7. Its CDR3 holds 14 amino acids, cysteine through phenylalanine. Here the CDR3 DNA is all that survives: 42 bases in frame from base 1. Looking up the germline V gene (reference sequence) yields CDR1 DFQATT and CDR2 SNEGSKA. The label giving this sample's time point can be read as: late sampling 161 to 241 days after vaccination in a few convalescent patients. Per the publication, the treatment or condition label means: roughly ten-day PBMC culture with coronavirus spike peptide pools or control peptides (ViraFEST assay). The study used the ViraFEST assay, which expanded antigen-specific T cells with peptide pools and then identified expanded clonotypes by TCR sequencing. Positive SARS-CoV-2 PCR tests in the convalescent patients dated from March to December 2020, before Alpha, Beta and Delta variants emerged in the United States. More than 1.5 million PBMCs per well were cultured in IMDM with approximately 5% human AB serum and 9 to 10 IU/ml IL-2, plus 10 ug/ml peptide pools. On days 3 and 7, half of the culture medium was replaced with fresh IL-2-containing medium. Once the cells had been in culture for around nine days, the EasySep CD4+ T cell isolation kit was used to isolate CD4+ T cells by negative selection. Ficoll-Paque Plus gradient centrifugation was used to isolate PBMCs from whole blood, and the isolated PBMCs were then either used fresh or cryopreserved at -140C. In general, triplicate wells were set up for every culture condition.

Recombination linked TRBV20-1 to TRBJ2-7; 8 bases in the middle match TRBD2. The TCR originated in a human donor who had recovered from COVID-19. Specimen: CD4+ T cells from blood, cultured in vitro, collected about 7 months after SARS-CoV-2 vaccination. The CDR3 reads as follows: CSARDLRGASEQYF. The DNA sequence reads TGCAGTGCTAGAGATCTGCGGGGGGCAAGCGAGCAGTACTTC.